This T cell receptor beta chain was obtained from a study of T cells in Graves' hyperthyroidism and ophthalmopathy. TCR beta CDR3 regions were amplified from RNA. First-round RT-PCR of the TCR CDR3 relied on the HTBI primer set. TCRdb called the multiplex PCR reads again in MiXCR, with one record for every CDR3 protein. Of 650,000 to 750,000 distinct CDR3 sequences in the sample, around 15% were seen once. Each 10 ml fresh peripheral blood draw supplied the PBMCs. This clonotype was detected many times. J was trimmed by 4 bases and V by 6 bases; bases with no gene match: 11. This CDR3 comprises 15 residues.

Sequencing input: blood. The rearrangement joins TRBV12-3 or TRBV12-4 to TRBJ1-2; 7 nucleotides agree with TRBD1. This clonotype was sampled from a woman younger than 30 with Graves' hyperthyroidism. The CDR3 DNA reads TGTGCCAGCAGCCCCTCGGGACAGCTCGGCTATGGCTACACCTTC. Translation: CASSPSGQLGYGYTF.